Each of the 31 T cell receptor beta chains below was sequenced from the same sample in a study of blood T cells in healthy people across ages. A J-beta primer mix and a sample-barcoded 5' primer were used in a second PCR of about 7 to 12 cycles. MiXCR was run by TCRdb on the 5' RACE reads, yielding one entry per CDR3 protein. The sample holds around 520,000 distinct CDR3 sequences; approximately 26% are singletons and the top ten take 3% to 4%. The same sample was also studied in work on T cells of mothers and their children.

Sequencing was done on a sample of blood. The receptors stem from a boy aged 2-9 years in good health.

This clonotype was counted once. The CDR3 DNA reads TGTGCCAGCAGTGAAGATCCTACAGGAGCTAGAAACTATGGCTACACCTTC. Translating gives CASSEDPTGARNYGYTF. The V gene is TRBV6-1, the J gene TRBJ1-2; the D gene is possibly TRBD1 (5 bases). The CDR3 consists of 17 residues. Looked up from germline, CDR1 is MNHNS and CDR2 is SASEGT. The V end was cut by 1 base, the J end by 2 bases, with 17 bases between.

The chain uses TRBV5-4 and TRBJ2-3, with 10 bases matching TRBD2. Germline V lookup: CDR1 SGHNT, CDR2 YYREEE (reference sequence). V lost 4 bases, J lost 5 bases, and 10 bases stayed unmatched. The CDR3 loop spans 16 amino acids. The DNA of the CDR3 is TGTGCCAGCAGCCCCCCACAGCGGGGGGGCAGAGATACGCAGTATTTT. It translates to CASSPPQRGGRDTQYF.

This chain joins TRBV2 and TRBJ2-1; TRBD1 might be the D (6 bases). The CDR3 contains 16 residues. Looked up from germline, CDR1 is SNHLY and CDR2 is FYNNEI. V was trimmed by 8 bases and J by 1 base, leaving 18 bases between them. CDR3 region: CASGEGGEVSYNEQFF. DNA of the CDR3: TGTGCCAGCGGGGAAGGGGGTGAAGTTTCCTACAATGAGCAGTTCTTC.

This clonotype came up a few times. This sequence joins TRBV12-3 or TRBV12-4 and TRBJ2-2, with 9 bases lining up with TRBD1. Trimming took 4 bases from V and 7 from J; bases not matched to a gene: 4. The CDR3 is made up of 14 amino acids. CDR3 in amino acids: CASSSQGAGGELFF. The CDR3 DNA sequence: TGTGCCAGCAGTTCACAGGGGGCTGGCGGGGAGCTGTTTTTT.

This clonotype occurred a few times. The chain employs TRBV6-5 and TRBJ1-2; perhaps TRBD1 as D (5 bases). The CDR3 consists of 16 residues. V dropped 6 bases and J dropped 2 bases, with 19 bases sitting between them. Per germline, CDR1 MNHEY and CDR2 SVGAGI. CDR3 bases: TGTGCCAGCAGCCGATGGGCGGATCGGGGGAACTATGGCTACACCTTC. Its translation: CASSRWADRGNYGYTF.

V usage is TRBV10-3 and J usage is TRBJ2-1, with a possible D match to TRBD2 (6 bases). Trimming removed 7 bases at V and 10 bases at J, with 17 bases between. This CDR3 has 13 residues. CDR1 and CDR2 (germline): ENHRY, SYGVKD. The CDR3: CAINGGTSREQFF. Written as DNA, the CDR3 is TGTGCCATCAACGGCGGGACCTCCCGGGAGCAGTTCTTC.

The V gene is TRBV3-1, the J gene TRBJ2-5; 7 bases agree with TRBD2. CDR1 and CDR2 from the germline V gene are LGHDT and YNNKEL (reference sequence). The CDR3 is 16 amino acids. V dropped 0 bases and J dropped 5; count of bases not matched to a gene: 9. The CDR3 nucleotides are TGTGCCAGCAGCCAAGATTTGGCGGGAGTGGAGGAGACCCAGTACTTC. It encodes CASSQDLAGVEETQYF.

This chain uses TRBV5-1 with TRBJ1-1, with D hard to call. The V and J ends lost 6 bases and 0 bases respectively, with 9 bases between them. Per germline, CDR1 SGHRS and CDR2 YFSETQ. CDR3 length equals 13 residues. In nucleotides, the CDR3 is TGCGCCAGCATAGGTCGGATGAACACTGAAGCTTTCTTT. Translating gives CASIGRMNTEAFF.

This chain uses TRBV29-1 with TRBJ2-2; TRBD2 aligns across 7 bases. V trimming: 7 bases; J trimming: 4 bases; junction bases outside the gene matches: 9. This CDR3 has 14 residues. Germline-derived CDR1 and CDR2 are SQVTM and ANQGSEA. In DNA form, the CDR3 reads TGCAGCGCTGGGGGGGACGGGACCACCGGGGAGCTGTTTTTT. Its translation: CSAGGDGTTGELFF.

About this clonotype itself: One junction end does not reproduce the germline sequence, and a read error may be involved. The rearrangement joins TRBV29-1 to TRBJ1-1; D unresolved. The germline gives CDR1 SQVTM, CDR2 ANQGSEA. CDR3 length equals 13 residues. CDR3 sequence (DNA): TGCGGCGTAAACGTAGCCCTGAACACTGAAGCTTTCTTT. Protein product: CGVNVALNTEAFF.

In DNA, the CDR3 is TGTGCCAGCAGACCTCTACAGGGGACTGAAGCTTTCTTT. As protein: CASRPLQGTEAFF. The chain couples TRBV6-5 to TRBJ1-1, with 7 bases that match TRBD1. This CDR3 has 13 residues. V was pared by 6 bases and J by 5 bases, with 6 bases of the junction left unmatched. Germline V gene lookup returns CDR1 MNHEY and CDR2 SVGAGI.

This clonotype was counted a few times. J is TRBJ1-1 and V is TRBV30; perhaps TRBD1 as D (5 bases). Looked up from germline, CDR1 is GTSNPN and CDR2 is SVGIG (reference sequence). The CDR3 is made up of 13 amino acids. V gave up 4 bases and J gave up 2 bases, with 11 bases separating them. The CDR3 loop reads CAWKQGLNTEAFF. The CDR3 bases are TGTGCCTGGAAGCAGGGACTTAACACTGAAGCTTTCTTT.

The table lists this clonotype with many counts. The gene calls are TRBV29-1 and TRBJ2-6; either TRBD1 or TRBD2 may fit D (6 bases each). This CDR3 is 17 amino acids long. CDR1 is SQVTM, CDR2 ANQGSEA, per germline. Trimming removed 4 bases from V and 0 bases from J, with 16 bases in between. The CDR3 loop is CSVGWDTSSSGANVLTF. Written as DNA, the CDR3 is TGCAGCGTTGGGTGGGACACTAGCTCCTCTGGGGCCAACGTCCTGACTTTC. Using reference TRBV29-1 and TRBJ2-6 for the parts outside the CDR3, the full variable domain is SAVISQKPSRDICQRGTSLTIQCQVDSQVTMMFWYRQQPGQSLTLIATANQGSEATYESGFVIDKFPISRPNLTFSTLTVSNMSPEDSSIYLCSVGWDTSSSGANVLTFGAGSRLTVL.

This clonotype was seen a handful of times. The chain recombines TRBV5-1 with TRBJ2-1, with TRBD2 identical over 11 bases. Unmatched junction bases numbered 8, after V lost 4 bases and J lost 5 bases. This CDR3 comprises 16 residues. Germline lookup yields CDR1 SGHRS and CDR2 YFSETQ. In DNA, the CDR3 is TGCGCCAGCAGCCCAAGACTAGCGGGGAACAACAATGAGCAGTTCTTC. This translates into CASSPRLAGNNNEQFF.

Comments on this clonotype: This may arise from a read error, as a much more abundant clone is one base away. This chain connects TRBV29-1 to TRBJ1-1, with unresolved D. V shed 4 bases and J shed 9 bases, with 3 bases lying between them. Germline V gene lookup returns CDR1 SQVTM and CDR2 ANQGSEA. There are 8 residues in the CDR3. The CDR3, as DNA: TGCAGCGTTGCTAAAGCTTTCTTT. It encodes CSVAKAFF.

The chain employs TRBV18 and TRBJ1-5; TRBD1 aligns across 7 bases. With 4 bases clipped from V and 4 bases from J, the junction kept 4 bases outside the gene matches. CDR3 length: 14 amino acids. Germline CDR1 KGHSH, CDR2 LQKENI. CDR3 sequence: CASSRQGQNQPQHF. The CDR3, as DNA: TGTGCCAGCTCACGACAGGGCCAGAATCAGCCCCAGCATTTT.

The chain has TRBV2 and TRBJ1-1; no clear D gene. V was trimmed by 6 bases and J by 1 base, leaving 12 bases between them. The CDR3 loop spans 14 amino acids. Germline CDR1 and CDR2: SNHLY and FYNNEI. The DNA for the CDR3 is TGTGCCAGCAGCCCCGGGCCAGAGAACACTGAAGCTTTCTTT. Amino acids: CASSPGPENTEAFF.

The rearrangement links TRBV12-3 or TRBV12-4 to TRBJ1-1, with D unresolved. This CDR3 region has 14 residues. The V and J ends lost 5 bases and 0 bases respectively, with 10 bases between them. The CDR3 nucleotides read TGTGCCAGCAGTATAAGGACCGTGAACACTGAAGCTTTCTTT. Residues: CASSIRTVNTEAFF.

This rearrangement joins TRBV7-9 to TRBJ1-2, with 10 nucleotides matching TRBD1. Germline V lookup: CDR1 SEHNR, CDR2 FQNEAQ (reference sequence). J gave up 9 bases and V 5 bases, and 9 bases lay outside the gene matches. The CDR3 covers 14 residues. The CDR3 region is CASSNPGTGERYTF. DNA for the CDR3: TGTGCCAGCAGCAATCCAGGGACAGGGGAGCGCTACACCTTC.

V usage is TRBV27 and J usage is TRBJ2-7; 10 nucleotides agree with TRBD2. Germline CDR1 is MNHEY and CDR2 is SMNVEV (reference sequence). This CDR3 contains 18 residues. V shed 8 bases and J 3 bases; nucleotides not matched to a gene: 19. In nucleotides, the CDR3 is TGTGCCAGCTCCAGTCTGGCAACTAGCGGGGTTTCAAGCTACGAGCAGTACTTC. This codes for CASSSLATSGVSSYEQYF.

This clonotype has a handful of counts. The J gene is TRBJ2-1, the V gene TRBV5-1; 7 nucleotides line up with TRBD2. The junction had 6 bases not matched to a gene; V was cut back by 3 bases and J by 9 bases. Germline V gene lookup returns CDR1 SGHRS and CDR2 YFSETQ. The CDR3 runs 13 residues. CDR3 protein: CASSSPSGFEQFF. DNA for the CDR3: TGCGCCAGCAGCTCTCCTAGCGGCTTTGAGCAGTTCTTC.

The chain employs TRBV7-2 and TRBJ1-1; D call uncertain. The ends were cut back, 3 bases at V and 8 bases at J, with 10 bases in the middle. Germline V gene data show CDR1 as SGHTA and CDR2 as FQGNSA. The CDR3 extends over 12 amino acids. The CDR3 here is CASSLEVGEAFF. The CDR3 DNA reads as TGTGCCAGCAGCTTGGAGGTGGGAGAAGCTTTCTTT.

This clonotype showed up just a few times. The CDR3 region is CASTPVRLTHTDTQYF. For the CDR3, the DNA is TGTGCCAGCACCCCTGTCCGGCTAACTCACACAGATACGCAGTATTTT. This rearrangement joins TRBV7-2 to TRBJ2-3; D is undetermined. Germline V gives CDR1 SGHTA, CDR2 FQGNSA. Trimming cost V 7 bases and J 2 bases, with 19 bases left between them. The CDR3 sequence is 16 residues long.

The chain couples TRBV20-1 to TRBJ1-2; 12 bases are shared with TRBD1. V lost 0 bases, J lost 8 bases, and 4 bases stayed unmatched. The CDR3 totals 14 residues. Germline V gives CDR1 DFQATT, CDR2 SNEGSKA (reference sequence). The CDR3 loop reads CSARDRDRGLGYTF. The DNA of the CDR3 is TGCAGTGCTAGAGACCGGGACAGGGGGCTCGGCTACACCTTC.

The DNA for the CDR3 is TGTGCCAGCAGTTCAAGGACAGGGAGCTCCTACGAGCAGTACTTC. This gives the protein CASSSRTGSSYEQYF. The chain joins TRBV27 to TRBJ2-7, with 8 bases identical to TRBD1. The junction had 5 bases not matched to a gene; V was cut back by 4 bases and J by 0 bases. Germline CDR1 MNHEY, CDR2 SMNVEV (reference sequence). The CDR3 runs 15 residues.

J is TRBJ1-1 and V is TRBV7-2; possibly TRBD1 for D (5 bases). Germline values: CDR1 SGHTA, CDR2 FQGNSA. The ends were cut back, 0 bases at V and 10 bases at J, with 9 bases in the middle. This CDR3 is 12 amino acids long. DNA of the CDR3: TGTGCCAGCAGCTTAGCGGGGGGGAGAGCTTTCTTT. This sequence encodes CASSLAGGRAFF.

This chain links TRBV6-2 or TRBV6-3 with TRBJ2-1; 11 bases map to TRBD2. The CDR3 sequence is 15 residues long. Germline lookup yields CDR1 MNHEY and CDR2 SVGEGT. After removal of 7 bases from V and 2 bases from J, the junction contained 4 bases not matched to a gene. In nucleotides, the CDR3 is TGTGCCAGCAACCCGGGACTAGCGGCCTACAATGAGCAGTTCTTC. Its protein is CASNPGLAAYNEQFF.

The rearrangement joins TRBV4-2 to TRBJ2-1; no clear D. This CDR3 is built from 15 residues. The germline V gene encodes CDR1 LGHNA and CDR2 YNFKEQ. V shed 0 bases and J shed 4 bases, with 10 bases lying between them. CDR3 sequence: CASSQEEEKYNEQFF. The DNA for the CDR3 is TGTGCCAGCAGCCAAGAAGAGGAAAAATACAATGAGCAGTTCTTC.

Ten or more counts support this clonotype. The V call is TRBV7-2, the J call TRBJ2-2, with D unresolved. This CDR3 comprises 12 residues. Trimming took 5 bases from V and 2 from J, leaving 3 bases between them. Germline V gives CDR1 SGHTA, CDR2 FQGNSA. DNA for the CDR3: TGTGCCAGCAGCCGAAACACCGGGGAGCTGTTTTTT. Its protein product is CASSRNTGELFF.

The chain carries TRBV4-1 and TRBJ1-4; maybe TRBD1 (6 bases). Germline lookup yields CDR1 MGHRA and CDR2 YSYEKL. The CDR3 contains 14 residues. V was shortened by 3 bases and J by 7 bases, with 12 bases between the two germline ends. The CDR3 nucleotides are TGCGCCAGCAGCCAGGGAACAGGGAGTGAAAAACTGTTTTTT. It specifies CASSQGTGSEKLFF.

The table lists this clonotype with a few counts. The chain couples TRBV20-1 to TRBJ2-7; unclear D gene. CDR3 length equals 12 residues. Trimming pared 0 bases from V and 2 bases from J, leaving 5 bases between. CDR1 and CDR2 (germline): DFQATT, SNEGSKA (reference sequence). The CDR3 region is CSARDQAYEQYF. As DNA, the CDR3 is TGCAGTGCTAGAGATCAGGCCTACGAGCAGTACTTC.